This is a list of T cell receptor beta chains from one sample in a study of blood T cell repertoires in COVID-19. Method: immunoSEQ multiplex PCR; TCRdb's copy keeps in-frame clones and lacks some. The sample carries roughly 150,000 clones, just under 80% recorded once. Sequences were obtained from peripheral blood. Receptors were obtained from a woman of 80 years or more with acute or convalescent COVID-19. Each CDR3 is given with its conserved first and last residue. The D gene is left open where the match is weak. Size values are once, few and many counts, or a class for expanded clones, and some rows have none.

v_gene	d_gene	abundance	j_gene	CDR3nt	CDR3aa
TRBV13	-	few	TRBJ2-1	TGTGCCAGCAGCTCGAGGAAGAGCTCCTACAATGAGCAGTTCTTC	CASSSRKSSYNEQFF
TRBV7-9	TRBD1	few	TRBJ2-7	TGTGCCAGCAGCTCTCCGGGACAGGGGGGCGAGCAGTACTTC	CASSSPGQGGEQYF
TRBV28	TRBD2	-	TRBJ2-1	TGTGCCAGCAGGTCCTCGGGGGGGGGCTACAATGAGCAGTTCTTC	CASRSSGGGYNEQFF
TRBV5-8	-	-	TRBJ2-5	TGTGCCAGCAGCTTGGGGGCCTCACAAGAGACCCAGTACTTC	CASSLGASQETQYF
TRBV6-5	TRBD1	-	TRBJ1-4	TGTGCCAGCAGTCAAAGACAGGGAGAAGGGGTCAAACTGTTTTTT	CASSQRQGEGVKLFF
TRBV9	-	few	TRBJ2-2	TGTGCCAGCACCCCAAGGGGGAGCACCGGGGAGCTGTTTTTT	CASTPRGSTGELFF
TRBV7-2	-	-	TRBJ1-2	TGTGCCAGCAGCTTAGCCCCCGCCTCCTCAGGATATGGCTACACCTTC	CASSLAPASSGYGYTF
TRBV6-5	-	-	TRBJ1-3	TGTGCCAGCAATCCCCAGGGCTCTGGAAACACCATATATTTT	CASNPQGSGNTIYF
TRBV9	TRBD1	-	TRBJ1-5	TGTGCCAGCAGCGGGACAGGAAATCAGCCCCAGCATTTT	CASSGTGNQPQHF
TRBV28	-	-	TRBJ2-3	TGTGCCAGCAGTCCCGGCACTAGCCCCAGCACAGATACGCAGTATTTT	CASSPGTSPSTDTQYF